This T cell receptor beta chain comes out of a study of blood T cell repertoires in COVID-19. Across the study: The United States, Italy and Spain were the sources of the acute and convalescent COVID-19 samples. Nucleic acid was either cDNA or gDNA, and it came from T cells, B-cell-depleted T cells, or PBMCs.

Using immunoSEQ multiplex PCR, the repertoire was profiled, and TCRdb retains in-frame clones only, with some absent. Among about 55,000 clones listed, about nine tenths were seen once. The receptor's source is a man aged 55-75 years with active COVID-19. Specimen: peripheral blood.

The CDR3, as DNA: TGTGCCAGCAGCCAAGGACTAGTAGGGGAGCAGTTCTTC. Its translation is CASSQGLVGEQFF. The J gene is TRBJ2-1, the V gene TRBV3-1 (or the pseudogene TRBV3-2), with D possibly TRBD2 on 6 matching bases. There are 13 residues in the CDR3. CDR1 and CDR2 from the germline V gene are LGHDT and YNNKEL (reference sequence). V lost 1 base and J lost 10, with 11 bases in between.